This T cell receptor (beta chain) was retrieved from a study of shared clonotypes between healthy human individuals. The germline gives CDR1 SGHDN, CDR2 FVKESK. This CDR3 region has 17 residues. V was clipped by 0 bases and J by 5 bases, with 20 bases between them. Repertoires were generated with immunoSEQ multiplex PCR, while TCRdb's copy carries only in-frame clones and drops some. The data contain 2,500,000 or so clones, roughly nine tenths of them singletons. The origin of this receptor is a man between 18 and 29 years old in good health. What was sequenced was naive CD4+ T cells sorted from blood. The subset was: CD45RA+ positively selected. This chain connects TRBV14 to TRBJ2-7; a possible D gene is TRBD1 (5 bases). The CDR3 reads CASSQDRDSKVLNEQYF. Here the CDR3 DNA reads TGTGCCAGCAGCCAAGATCGCGACAGTAAGGTCCTTAACGAGCAGTACTTC.